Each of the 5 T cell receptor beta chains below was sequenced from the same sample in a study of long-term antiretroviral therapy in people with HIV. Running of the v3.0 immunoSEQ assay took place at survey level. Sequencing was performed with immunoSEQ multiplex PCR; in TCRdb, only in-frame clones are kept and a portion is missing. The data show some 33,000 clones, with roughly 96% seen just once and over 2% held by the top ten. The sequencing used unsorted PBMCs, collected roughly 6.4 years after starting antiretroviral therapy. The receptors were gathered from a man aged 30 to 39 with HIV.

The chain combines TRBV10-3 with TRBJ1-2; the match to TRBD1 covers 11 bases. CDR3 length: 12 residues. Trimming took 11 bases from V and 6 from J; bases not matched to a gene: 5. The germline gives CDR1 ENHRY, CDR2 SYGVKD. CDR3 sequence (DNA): TGTGCCGTTCCGGGACAGGGGGATGGCTACACCTTC. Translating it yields CAVPGQGDGYTF.

The CDR3 reads CASTGTSSDTQYF. CDR3 bases: TGTGCCAGCACAGGGACTAGTAGTGATACGCAGTATTTT. The chain joins TRBV6-5 to TRBJ2-3; 8 nucleotides align to TRBD2. CDR3 length: 13 residues. Trimming removed 7 bases from V and 6 bases from J; junction bases left unmatched: 6. Germline assignment: CDR1 MNHEY and CDR2 SVGAGI.

The CDR3 DNA is TGCGCCAGCAGCCAATACCGGGACAGGGGGAATCGGCAGTACTTC. It specifies CASSQYRDRGNRQYF. The genes are TRBV4-3 and TRBJ2-7; 11 bases line up with TRBD1. V lost 2 bases, J lost 9 bases, and 9 bases stayed unmatched. This CDR3 is 15 amino acids long. Germline V CDR1 and CDR2: LGHNA, YSLEER.

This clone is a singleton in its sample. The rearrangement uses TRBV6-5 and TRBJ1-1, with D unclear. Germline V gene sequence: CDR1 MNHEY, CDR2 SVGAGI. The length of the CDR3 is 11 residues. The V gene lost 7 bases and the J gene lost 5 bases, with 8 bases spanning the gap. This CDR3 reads CASTQGTEAFF. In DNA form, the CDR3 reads TGTGCCAGCACCCAAGGGACTGAAGCTTTCTTT.

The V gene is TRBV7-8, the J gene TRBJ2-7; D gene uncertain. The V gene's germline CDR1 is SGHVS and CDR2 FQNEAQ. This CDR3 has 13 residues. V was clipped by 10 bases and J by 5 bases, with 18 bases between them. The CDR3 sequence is CATARAPGNEQYF. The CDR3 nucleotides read TGTGCCACCGCACGGGCCCCAGGCAACGAGCAGTACTTC.